Listed here are 8 T cell receptor beta chains from one sample, sequenced in a study of cytomegalovirus exposure and HLA in healthy donors. Primers for the PCR totalled 60 Vbeta and 13 Jbeta. The table came from immunoSEQ multiplex PCR; TCRdb's copy has only in-frame clones and leaves some out. Found here are around 200,000 clones, 75% to 85% of them singletons; the top ten hold approximately 1.2%. Sequenced material: PBMCs. These receptors were obtained from a girl aged 2 to 9 in good health and CMV-seropositive.

This sequence joins TRBV14 and TRBJ1-2; D not resolved. Per germline, CDR1 SGHDN and CDR2 FVKESK. The CDR3 covers 20 residues. Trimming cost V 2 bases and J 2 bases, with 27 bases left between them. CDR3 sequence: CASSQKGRTIRGGSNYGYTF. The CDR3 nucleotides are TGTGCCAGCAGCCAAAAAGGGAGAACGATCCGGGGAGGGTCGAACTATGGCTACACCTTC. The full variable domain, rest sourced from reference TRBV14 and TRBJ1-2, is EAGVTQFPSHSVIEKGQTVTLRCDPISGHDNLYWYRRVMGKEIKFLLHFVKESKQDESGMPNNRFLAERTGGTYSTLKVQPAELEDSGVYFCASSQKGRTIRGGSNYGYTFGSGTRLTVV.

This clone has only a few counts. The rearrangement joins TRBV6-6 to TRBJ1-3; D remains unclear. Trimming left V 6 bases short and J 4 bases short, with 19 bases between. The V gene's germline CDR1 is MNHNY and CDR2 SVGAGI (reference sequence). The CDR3 is 16 amino acids. The CDR3 nucleotides read TGTGCCAGCAGCCCCGGGAGAGGGAGATCCGGAAACACCATATATTTT. Translation: CASSPGRGRSGNTIYF.

The chain recombines TRBV27 with TRBJ2-1, with no clear D. The CDR3 extends over 14 amino acids. Germline CDR1 and CDR2: MNHEY and SMNVEV (reference sequence). V was cut by 3 bases and J by 0 bases, with 6 bases left in between. The CDR3 nucleotides are TGTGCCAGCAGTTTCTTGAGCTCCTACAATGAGCAGTTCTTC. This sequence encodes CASSFLSSYNEQFF.

The CDR3 loop is CASSQRVTGGAGGTGELFF. DNA for the CDR3: TGCGCCAGCAGCCAAAGGGTGACAGGGGGCGCGGGTGGCACCGGGGAGCTGTTTTTT. The V call is TRBV4-1, the J call TRBJ2-2; the match to TRBD1 covers 10 bases. The germline V gene has CDR1 MGHRA and CDR2 YSYEKL. The CDR3 covers 19 residues. The ends lost 2 bases at V and 4 bases at J; junction bases unmatched: 13.

This chain links TRBV19 with TRBJ2-1; 12 positions match TRBD1. The CDR3 is 16 residues long. Germline CDR1 LNHDA, CDR2 SQIVND (reference sequence). Losses at the gene ends were 3 bases for V and 9 bases for J; bases not matched to a gene: 9. The CDR3, as DNA: TGTGCCAGTAGTATGGCAGGGACAGGGGGCCGCGGTGAGCAGTTCTTC. Its translation is CASSMAGTGGRGEQFF.

V is TRBV27 and J is TRBJ2-1; TRBD2 agrees at 10 bases. CDR1 is MNHEY, CDR2 SMNVEV, per germline (reference sequence). V trimming: 5 bases; J trimming: 7 bases; junction bases outside the gene matches: 11. The CDR3 has 16 amino acids. CDR3: CASSPYSGTSVNEQFF. The CDR3 DNA reads TGTGCCAGCAGTCCGTACTCCGGGACTAGCGTTAATGAGCAGTTCTTC.

This clone came up once. V is TRBV18 and J is TRBJ1-5; 7 bases are a match to TRBD1. The CDR3 spans 14 residues. J lost 5 bases, V lost 3 bases, and 4 bases had no gene match. Germline CDR1 is KGHSH and CDR2 is LQKENI. The CDR3 bases are TGTGCCAGCTCACCGGCGACAGGGCATCAGCCCCAGCATTTT. Translating it yields CASSPATGHQPQHF.

CDR3 loop: CASSVGAADYEQYF. As DNA, the CDR3 is TGTGCCAGCAGCGTAGGGGCAGCAGACTACGAGCAGTACTTC. J is TRBJ2-7 and V is TRBV9; D unclear. V was clipped by 0 bases and J by 3 bases, with 10 bases between them. CDR3 length: 14 amino acids. The V gene's germline CDR1 is SGDLS and CDR2 YYNGEE. The full variable domain, rest sourced from reference TRBV9 and TRBJ2-7, is DSGVTQTPKHLITATGQRVTLRCSPRSGDLSVYWYQQSLDQGLQFLIQYYNGEERAKGNILERFSAQQFPDLHSELNLSSLELGDSALYFCASSVGAADYEQYFGPGTRLTVT.